This entry lists 2 T cell receptor beta chains sequenced from one sample in a study of T-cell memory formation after mild COVID-19. From the 5' RACE reads, TCRdb called clonotypes with MiXCR, one entry per CDR3 protein. Found here are about 39,000 distinct CDR3 sequences, 6.1% of them singletons; the top ten hold about 0.81%. The sequenced sample consisted of PBMCs or a T cell subset sorted from them (not recorded which). These TCRs come from an adult who had mild COVID-19 (a few samples of this study predate the infection). Cell type and time point are not known.

The sample holds many counts of this clonotype. CDR3 region: CASSLAYSGMRETQYF. As DNA, the CDR3 is TGCGCCAGCAGCTTGGCCTATAGCGGGATGAGGGAGACCCAGTACTTC. The chain recombines TRBV5-1 with TRBJ2-5, with 8 bases fitting TRBD2. With V trimmed by 0 bases and J by 5 bases, 9 bases remained unmatched. CDR3 length: 16 amino acids. CDR1 is SGHRS, CDR2 YFSETQ, per germline. Looking up the rest from reference TRBV5-1 and TRBJ2-5 gives the full variable domain: KAGVTQTPRYLIKTRGQQVTLSCSPISGHRSVSWYQQTPGQGLQFLFEYFSETQRNKGNFPGRFSGRQFSNSRSEMNVSTLELGDSALYLCASSLAYSGMRETQYFGPGTRLLVL.

This clonotype was seen repeatedly, ten times or more. The rearrangement uses TRBV5-1 and TRBJ2-2; D uncertain. The germline gives CDR1 SGHRS, CDR2 YFSETQ. The V end lost 2 bases, the J end lost 1 base, and 6 bases lay between the germline ends. The CDR3 runs 14 residues. For the CDR3, the DNA is TGCGCCAGCAGCTTTGCAGGGAACACCGGGGAGCTGTTTTTT. This gives the protein CASSFAGNTGELFF.